This TCR beta chain stems from a study of identical twins. General study results and limits: The models gave estimates that fell short of the out-of-frame TCR alpha sharing seen in monozygotic twins.

Only a few counts were recorded for this clonotype. Its matching antigen is unknown. This CDR3 is 15 amino acids long. Unique molecular identifiers were present on the cDNA, which also gained a universal primer site by template switching. From the 5' RACE reads, TCRdb called clonotypes with MiXCR, one entry per CDR3 protein. The repertoire includes about 720,000 distinct CDR3 sequences, more than 6.5% of them detected once, and approximately 0.89% sits in the top ten. These data were also filed under a second study, of yellow fever vaccine responses in identical twins.

The receptor's source is a woman under 30 in good health. The sequencing input was PBMCs. This chain uses TRBV12-2 with TRBJ2-1; TRBD2 is the table's D call and was not checked against the DNA. TRBV12-2 is a known pseudogene. CDR3 in amino acids: CASRPYRAALDEQFF. CDR3 sequence (DNA): TGTGCAAGTCGCCCCTATCGGGCAGCGCTGGATGAGCAGTTCTTC.